The T cell receptor beta chain described here comes from a study of shared clonotypes between healthy human individuals. Background on the study: Researchers assigned three CD4 naive, three CD4 memory, two CD8 naive and one CD8 memory plate to each donor.

This clone was counted between two and nine times. Germline CDR1 is GTSNPN and CDR2 is SVGIG (reference sequence). CDR3 size: 15 residues. The V gene end was trimmed by 8 bases and the J gene end by 5 bases; junction bases not matched to a gene: 18. Under the authors' procedure: As immunoSEQ supplied junction-only sequences (without quality scores), filtering differed. Generated by immunoSEQ multiplex PCR, the TCRdb table keeps only in-frame clones and is missing some. V and J calls and clone size are given by that table; D and trimming were obtained from the DNA. The sample includes hundreds of thousands of clones, around two thirds of them seen just once.

This clonotype was obtained from a young woman in good health. The sample was memory CD4+ T cells sorted from blood. Subset defined: CD45RA-negative fraction. The chain joins TRBV30 to TRBJ2-7, with TRBD1 matching over 7 bases. As DNA, the CDR3 is TGTGCCGTACGAATTCCGGGACAGATCAAAAACGAGCAGTACTTC. This gives the protein CAVRIPGQIKNEQYF.